This TCR beta chain came from a study of cytomegalovirus exposure and HLA in healthy donors. For the study at large: Out of about 360 genotyped donors, roughly 78% belonged to the Caucasian-associated ancestry cluster. Findings and caveats of the study: HLA alleles showed associations with around 15,000 TCR beta sequences in a later analysis, at a 0.05 false discovery rate. Sequencing depth roughly uniform across donors was assumed in presence/absence analyses.

Use of 60 Vbeta and 13 Jbeta primers characterized the PCR. In the authors' methods: Around 12 million of roughly 81 million unique TCR beta chains were shared, per a later count. Some clones are missing from TCRdb's copy, which holds only in-frame ones; the method was immunoSEQ multiplex PCR. The D gene and trimming were derived from the DNA, and the V and J assignments and clone size from that table. The sample records about 130,000 clones, roughly 82% being singletons. Germline CDR1 GTSNPN, CDR2 SVGIG (reference sequence). The V gene lost 7 bases and the J gene lost 7 bases, with 17 bases spanning the gap. This CDR3 is built from 13 residues. A note on this clone: Antigen: not known. Other DNA sequences from this sample encode an identical CDR3 as well.

Source material: PBMCs. The TCR sequence derives from a male donor in good health and CMV-seropositive. The chain couples TRBV30 to TRBJ2-1, with a possible D match to TRBD2 (5 bases). The CDR3 sequence is CASSREWANEQFF. The CDR3 DNA follows: TGTGCCTCCTCCCGGGAATGGGCGAATGAGCAGTTCTTC.